The 5 T cell receptor beta chains below were found in one sample sequenced in a study of T-cell memory formation after mild COVID-19 (TCRdb year 2021). Library generation was performed with 5' RACE. The instrument was an Illumina NovaSeq 6000. TCRdb trimmed public reads at Q25 via fastp, called clones via MiXCR and kept in-frame beta chains. CDR3 protein sequences are deduplicated, and each keeps its most common genes and DNA. The sample table holds around 370,000 distinct CDR3 sequences, of which 20% to 25% were seen once. The ten biggest clones cover roughly an eighth of the sample. The sequencing sample was made of PBMCs or a T cell subset sorted from them (not recorded which). The origin of the receptors is an adult woman who had mild COVID-19 (a few samples of this study predate the infection). The sample titles of this study are shuffled in the database, so cell type and time point are left out; the donor was told from shared clones.

This sequence joins TRBV29-1 and TRBJ2-3, with a tentative D call TRBD2 (6 bases). Germline values: CDR1 SQVTM, CDR2 ANQGSEA. This CDR3 comprises 14 residues. V shed 5 bases and J shed 2 bases, with 14 bases lying between them. CDR3 protein: CSVKLREVTDTQYF. DNA for the CDR3: TGCAGCGTTAAGCTCAGGGAGGTCACAGATACGCAGTATTTT.

The chain carries TRBV5-5 and TRBJ2-7, with D unresolved. The V gene's germline CDR1 is SGHKS and CDR2 YYEKEE (reference sequence). V was pared by 7 bases and J by 6 bases, with 14 bases between. The length of the CDR3 is 12 residues. CDR3 loop: CASGQEIREQYF. The CDR3 coding sequence is TGTGCCAGCGGGCAGGAAATCCGCGAGCAGTACTTC.

This clonotype turned up a few times. The chain combines TRBV19 with TRBJ2-2, with TRBD1 matching 10 bases. CDR1 LNHDA and CDR2 SQIVND come from the germline V gene (reference sequence). This CDR3 contains 17 residues. After removal of 5 bases from V and 4 bases from J, the junction contained 10 bases not matched to a gene. The DNA of the CDR3 is TGTGCCAGTAGTTTGCTGTTGGGACAGGGGCCCACCGGGGAGCTGTTTTTT. It is translated as CASSLLLGQGPTGELFF.

This clonotype was found a few times. V is TRBV29-1 and J is TRBJ2-5, with D perhaps matching TRBD2 (5 bases). Germline-derived CDR1 and CDR2 are SQVTM and ANQGSEA. This CDR3 is 13 amino acids long. Trimming removed 2 bases from V and 4 bases from J, with 11 bases in between. Here the CDR3 reads CSVEKSGRETQYF. The CDR3, as DNA: TGCAGCGTTGAAAAATCGGGGAGAGAGACCCAGTACTTC.

The chain is built from TRBV18 and TRBJ2-1, with D perhaps given as TRBD1 or TRBD2 (6 bases each). The ends were cut back, 2 bases at V and 9 bases at J, with 11 bases in the middle. The germline CDR1 and CDR2 sequences are KGHSH and LQKENI. This CDR3 has 13 amino acids. The CDR3 sequence: CASSPLGGTEQFF. CDR3 in DNA: TGTGCCAGCTCACCATTGGGGGGCACTGAGCAGTTCTTC.